A selection of T cell receptor beta chains follows, all from one sample in a study of blood T cell repertoires in COVID-19. Some clones are missing from TCRdb's copy, which holds only in-frame ones; the method was immunoSEQ multiplex PCR. Of more than 200,000 clones listed, less than 90% are singletons. The sequenced material came from peripheral blood. These receptors were obtained from a man between 35 and 55 years old with acute or convalescent COVID-19. Each CDR3 is given with its conserved first and last residue. D genes are given only for firm matches. Size is stated for part of the rows, as once, few or many counts, or as a class when the clone is expanded.

>TRBD1|TRBJ1-2|TRBV18|.
TGTGCCAGCTCACCAAGGACAGGGAGGCCCCTCTACGACACCTTC
CASSPRTGRPLYDTF
>.|TRBJ2-3|TRBV9|.
TGTGCCAGCAGCGTAGTCGGCAGGGCGACAGATACGCAGTATTTT
CASSVVGRATDTQYF
>TRBD1|TRBJ2-3|TRBV2|.
TGTGCCAGCAGACACGGACAGGGGGGCACAGATACGCAGTATTTT
CASRHGQGGTDTQYF
>.|TRBJ2-7|TRBV13|.
TGTGCCAGCAGCGCCCGACTAGACCTTACCTCCTACGAGCAGTACTTC
CASSARLDLTSYEQYF
>.|TRBJ1-3|TRBV27|.
TGTGCCAGCAGTTTGTCTGGGCCTGGAAACACCATATATTTT
CASSLSGPGNTIYF
>.|TRBJ2-2|TRBV2|.
TGTGCCAGCAGTGCAGAGAACACCGGGGAGCTGTTTTTT
CASSAENTGELFF
>.|TRBJ2-7|TRBV2|.
TGTGCCAGCAGTGAAGCGCTTCGGCGAGGCCACGAGCAGTACTTC
CASSEALRRGHEQYF
>.|TRBJ1-3|TRBV14|.
TGTGCCAGCAGCCTGTCCCCGGGAAACACCATATATTTT
CASSLSPGNTIYF
>.|TRBJ1-4|TRBV5-6|.
TGTGCCAGCAGCTTGGGGCTCACCTCTTTCCCTAATGAAAAACTGTTTTTT
CASSLGLTSFPNEKLFF
>.|TRBJ2-7|TRBV5-1|.
TGCGCCAGCGGCAGTCCCGAGCAGTACTTC
CASGSPEQYF
>.|TRBJ2-3|TRBV18|.
TGTGCCAGCTCACCACTCCCCGAACACCCGGATACGCAGTATTTT
CASSPLPEHPDTQYF
>.|TRBJ1-5|TRBV28|.
TGTGCCAGCCTTACAGGGAGCAATCAGCCCCAGCATTTT
CASLTGSNQPQHF
>TRBD1|TRBJ1-2|TRBV7-9|.
TGTGCCAGCAGCTTAGGACAGGGCCATGGCTACACCTTC
CASSLGQGHGYTF
>TRBD2|TRBJ2-7|TRBV7-9|.
TGTGCCAGCAGCTCAGAGGACTGGGGGAGCGGGAGACCCTACGAGCAGTACTTC
CASSSEDWGSGRPYEQYF
>.|TRBJ2-1|TRBV29-1|.
TGCAGCGTTGATTGGTACCCCCATAGCAATGAGCAGTTCTTC
CSVDWYPHSNEQFF
>.|TRBJ2-1|TRBV18|.
TGTGCCAGCTCACAGGGAGGGGGACCCTACAATGAGCAGTTCTTC
CASSQGGGPYNEQFF
>TRBD2|TRBJ2-7|TRBV11-2|.
TGTGCCAGCAGCCGGACTAGCGGGTTCTACGAGCAGTACTTC
CASSRTSGFYEQYF
>.|TRBJ1-1|TRBV5-1|once
TGCGCCAGCAGCCCGCGACCTGTATCCGGGGGCACTGAAGCTTTCTTT
CASSPRPVSGGTEAFF
>TRBD1|TRBJ2-3|TRBV7-6|.
TGTGCCAGCAGCCCAGGACAGGGAATGAAGGTGTTGGATACGCAGTATTTT
CASSPGQGMKVLDTQYF
>TRBD1|TRBJ1-2|TRBV10-3|.
TGTGCCATCAGTTCTGACAGGGCTAGGGGCTACACCTTC
CAISSDRARGYTF
>TRBD1|TRBJ2-3|TRBV6-5|.
TGTGCCAGCAGTTACTCAGGGACAGGGGAGGATACGCAGTATTTT
CASSYSGTGEDTQYF
>.|TRBJ1-5|TRBV4-1|.
TGCGCCAGCAGCCAACCCGGGGTCAACAATCAGCCCCAGCATTTT
CASSQPGVNNQPQHF
>TRBD1|TRBJ2-7|TRBV7-3|.
TGTGCCAGCAGCTTACAACCGACAGGGCATCTCTACGAGCAGTACTTC
CASSLQPTGHLYEQYF
>TRBD2|TRBJ2-1|TRBV28|.
TGTGCCAGCAGTTCATATCCCGGGGGGTCCAGCGGGAGCTACAATGAGCAGTTCTTC
CASSSYPGGSSGSYNEQFF
>.|TRBJ1-4|TRBV9|.
TGTGCCAGCAGCGTAGAACCGCTCAGGGAAAAACTGTTTTTT
CASSVEPLREKLFF
>TRBD2|TRBJ2-1|TRBV13|.
TGTGCCAGCAGCTCGAGGAGAATTAGCGGGGGGGCCAACTCCTACAATGAGCAGTTCTTC
CASSSRRISGGANSYNEQFF
>TRBD1|TRBJ1-4|TRBV5-6|.
TGTGCCAGCAGCTTGTCGGGGACAGGGGTGAATGAAAAACTGTTTTTT
CASSLSGTGVNEKLFF
>TRBD1|TRBJ2-2|TRBV5-4|.
TGTGCCAGCATGGACAGGGGCCTAGCGAACACCGGGGAGCTGTTTTTT
CASMDRGLANTGELFF
>TRBD1|TRBJ1-6|TRBV19|.
TGTGCCAGTAGCCCCCGGACAGGGGTAGGTTCACCCCTCCACTTT
CASSPRTGVGSPLHF
>.|TRBJ2-7|TRBV4-1|few
TGCGCCAGCAGCCAATATGACACCTACGAGCAGTACTTC
CASSQYDTYEQYF
>.|TRBJ2-3|TRBV7-8|.
TGTGCCAGCAGCTTATACAGTACCCGCCGCACCCACACAGATACGCAGTATTTT
CASSLYSTRRTHTDTQYF
>TRBD1|TRBJ1-2|TRBV7-6|few
TGTGCCAGCAGCCAACGACAGGGGGGTTTGGGTGGCTACACCTTC
CASSQRQGGLGGYTF
>TRBD2|TRBJ2-1|TRBV30|once
TGTGCCTGGAGTCCACGATCCAGGGGACTAGCGGGAATAGAGCAGTTCTTC
CAWSPRSRGLAGIEQFF
>TRBD2|TRBJ2-1|TRBV6-5|once
TGTGCCAGCAGTTACACAGCGGGAGGAATTTACAATGAGCAGTTCTTC
CASSYTAGGIYNEQFF
>.|TRBJ1-1|TRBV29-1|.
TGCAGCGTGGCTGAAGCGTCGGCTTTCACGGGGACTGAAGCTTTCTTT
CSVAEASAFTGTEAFF
>TRBD1|TRBJ1-2|TRBV5-1|.
TGCGCCAGCAGCATCTCCGGGACAGGGGTCTATGGCTACACCTTC
CASSISGTGVYGYTF
>TRBD2|TRBJ2-1|TRBV5-1|.
TGCGCCAGCAGCTTGGCTAGCGGCGGATACAATGAGCAGTTCTTC
CASSLASGGYNEQFF
>TRBD1|TRBJ1-1|TRBV3-1/TRBV3-2|.
TGTGCCAGCAGCCGAGTAGACAGGGGCACTGAAGCTTTCTTT
CASSRVDRGTEAFF
>.|TRBJ1-1|TRBV29-1|.
TGCAGCGCGGACTCCGGTAACACTGAAGCTTTCTTT
CSADSGNTEAFF
>.|TRBJ2-7|TRBV7-9|.
TGTGCCAGCAGCTTTAGCTACGAGCAGTACTTC
CASSFSYEQYF
>.|TRBJ1-2|TRBV7-9|few
TGTGCCAGCAGCTTAGACGGCGGGAACTATGGCTACACCTTC
CASSLDGGNYGYTF
>TRBD1|TRBJ1-4|TRBV7-8|.
TGTGCCAGCAGCCCAACCTGGACAGGGGGTGGTGAAAAACTGTTTTTT
CASSPTWTGGGEKLFF
>.|TRBJ2-7|TRBV6-5|.
TGTGCCAGTTCGGGACAAACCTACGAGCAGTACTTC
CASSGQTYEQYF
>TRBD2|TRBJ2-2|TRBV6-6|.
TGTGCCAGCAGTCCGGGACTAGCGGGAGGGAACACCGGGGAGCTGTTTTTT
CASSPGLAGGNTGELFF
>.|TRBJ1-6|TRBV5-1|.
TGCGCCAGCAGCTTGATGGGCCGGGGAAATAACTCACCCCTCCACTTT
CASSLMGRGNNSPLHF
>.|TRBJ2-7|TRBV12-2|once
TGTGCAAGTCGCTTACGCGCGGGCCACAAGGATTACGAGCAGTACTTC
CASRLRAGHKDYEQYF
>.|TRBJ2-3|TRBV9|.
TGTGCCAGCAGCGACCTACCGGGGTCTTCAGATACGCAGTATTTT
CASSDLPGSSDTQYF
>.|TRBJ1-1|TRBV5-1|.
TGCGCCAGCAGCCGGAGTGAGGGCTGGGGCACTGAAGCTTTCTTT
CASSRSEGWGTEAFF
>.|TRBJ2-7|TRBV14|.
TGTGCCAGCAGCCCCACACGATCTTCCGACGAGCAGTACTTC
CASSPTRSSDEQYF
>TRBD2|TRBJ2-3|TRBV6-5|.
TGTGCCAGCAGTTACAATGGACTAGCAACCGATACGCAGTATTTT
CASSYNGLATDTQYF